This is a list of T cell receptor beta chains from one sample in a study of blood T cell repertoires in COVID-19. The assay was immunoSEQ multiplex PCR, and TCRdb's table has in-frame clones only and misses some. The repertoire includes over 60,000 clones, 75% to 90% of them detected once, and approximately 35% sits in the top ten. The source material was peripheral blood. Receptors originate from a woman older than 75 with active or convalescent COVID-19. CDR3s leave out the opening cysteine and the closing phenylalanine or tryptophan. The size of a clone is reported for some rows only, either as once, few or many, or as a class for expanded clones.

abundance | j_gene | v_gene | CDR3aa
few | TRBJ2-5 | TRBV5-1 | ASSLVAETQY
- | TRBJ1-3 | TRBV6-5 | ASPDTPGDTIY
- | TRBJ1-1 | TRBV7-9 | ASSPGTEAF
- | TRBJ2-5 | TRBV7-2 | ASSLYPRGTQY
few | TRBJ2-5 | TRBV28 | ASGDGAGTQY
few | TRBJ1-4 | TRBV7-9 | ASSPGGGSDEKLF
- | TRBJ2-7 | TRBV20-1 | SASPMGGTGSYEQY
- | TRBJ2-5 | TRBV28 | ASSPRLAGFQETQY
- | TRBJ2-3 | TRBV6-5 | ASSYGPGDSTDTQY
- | TRBJ1-2 | TRBV7-2 | ASSSRGTGVGYGYT
- | TRBJ2-7 | TRBV15 | ATFDRIFYEQY
- | TRBJ1-1 | TRBV11-2 | ASSLGGYADRAF
few | TRBJ1-2 | TRBV4-3 | ASSQAGQNYGYT
- | TRBJ1-1 | TRBV6-2/TRBV6-3 | ASSYARGQGATEAF
few | TRBJ2-3 | TRBV20-1 | SAPSTDTQY
few | TRBJ2-3 | TRBV18 | ASSPGTGRTDTQY
once | TRBJ2-2 | TRBV9 | ASSFPGTPNTGELF
few | TRBJ1-6 | TRBV6-5 | ASSYVAGGDSPLH
- | TRBJ1-4 | TRBV10-1 | ASSEGTTEKLF
- | TRBJ1-4 | TRBV7-9 | ASSLGPSATNEKLF
once | TRBJ2-7 | TRBV28 | ASSRSVGGAISEQY
- | TRBJ1-2 | TRBV28 | ASSPPGGLYNYGYT
- | TRBJ2-1 | TRBV7-9 | ASSRYRGNVNEQF
- | TRBJ2-5 | TRBV4-3 | ASSRASGLAGGGQETQY
- | TRBJ2-1 | TRBV24-1 | ATSTTGGLGNEQF
few | TRBJ1-1 | TRBV19 | ASSIGQLNTEAF